The 26 T cell receptor beta chains below all came from one sample that was sequenced in a study of response to subunit inactivated influenza vaccine (dated by TCRdb to 2017 to 2018). The library was prepared using RT-PCR. Sequencing used an Illumina HiSeq 2500. TCRdb redid the processing of the public reads, applying fastp at Q25 and MiXCR, and retained in-frame beta chains. Every CDR3 protein is listed once, alongside the most common genes and DNA of its rows. Recorded for this sample are fewer than 750,000 distinct CDR3 sequences; 14% of them occurred a single time. The ten largest clonotypes hold 11% of the sample. Sequencing used PBMCs from blood, obtained approximately 12 days after vaccination. The source is a man between 45 and 60 years old who received an inactivated influenza vaccine. Donor details come from another sample of the same person, matched by shared clones.

J is TRBJ1-5 and V is TRBV20-1, with 7 bases fitting TRBD1. The CDR3 is made up of 14 amino acids. The V segment lost 4 bases and the J segment 2 bases; nucleotides outside the gene matches: 5. Germline CDR1 and CDR2: DFQATT and SNEGSKA (reference sequence). The CDR3, as DNA: TGCAGTGCTATCCAGGGGACAGGCAATCAGCCCCAGCATTTT. As protein: CSAIQGTGNQPQHF.

This clonotype occurred a few times. The rearrangement links TRBV28 to TRBJ1-2; tentatively, D is TRBD1 (6 bases). This CDR3 is built from 14 residues. Per germline, CDR1 MDHEN and CDR2 SYDVKM. V dropped 6 bases and J dropped 4 bases, with 15 bases sitting between them. The CDR3 DNA is TGTGCCAGCAGAGACCAGGGGCGAGCCTATGGCTACACCTTC. Its translation: CASRDQGRAYGYTF.

This clonotype was found a few times. This chain joins TRBV14 and TRBJ2-2, with 7 bases identical to TRBD1. The CDR3 loop spans 16 amino acids. The germline V gene has CDR1 SGHDN and CDR2 FVKESK. The V gene end was trimmed by 3 bases and the J gene end by 5 bases; junction bases not matched to a gene: 9. Written as DNA, the CDR3 is TGTGCCAGCAGCCATTATCTGGACAGGAATACCGGGGAGCTGTTTTTT. Its protein is CASSHYLDRNTGELFF.

The CDR3 reads CASSISTVIPEAFF. CDR3 DNA sequence: TGTGCCAGTAGTATCTCCACAGTAATACCTGAAGCTTTCTTT. The V gene is TRBV19, the J gene TRBJ1-1, with D uncertain. Trimming pared 3 bases from V and 6 bases from J, leaving 14 bases between. The CDR3 is 14 residues long. Germline CDR1 is LNHDA and CDR2 is SQIVND (reference sequence).

In its sample, this clonotype was seen a few times. This chain connects TRBV6-1 to TRBJ2-5; a possible D gene is TRBD1 (6 bases). Germline V gene data show CDR1 as MNHNS and CDR2 as SASEGT. The V end lost 4 bases, the J end lost 4 bases, and 10 bases lay between the germline ends. This CDR3 region has 13 residues. CDR3 nucleotide sequence: TGTGCCAGCAGTGTTGACAGGCCAGAGACCCAGTACTTC. Encoded protein: CASSVDRPETQYF.

The rearrangement uses TRBV12-3 or TRBV12-4 and TRBJ2-6, with D maybe TRBD1 (5 bases). CDR3 length: 12 residues. Trimming removed 0 bases at V and 17 bases at J, with 11 bases between. DNA for the CDR3: TGTGCCAGCAGTTTAGCTCAGGGTATAGTGACTTTC. It is translated as CASSLAQGIVTF.

Of note for this clonotype: A read error may be the cause here, since a much bigger clone is one base away. This chain uses TRBV3-1 with TRBJ1-1; no reliable D call. Germline loops: CDR1 LGHDT, CDR2 YNNKEL (reference sequence). The CDR3 extends over 13 amino acids. This CDR3 is CASSQVLNTGAFF. CDR3 nucleotide sequence: TGTGCCAGCAGCCAAGTTTTGAACACTGGAGCTTTCTTT. The whole variable domain, filled in from reference TRBV3-1 and TRBJ1-1, reads DTAVSQTPKYLVTQMGNDKSIKCEQNLGHDTMYWYKQDSKKFLKIMFSYNNKELIINETVPNRFSPKSPDKAHLNLHINSLELGDSAVYFCASSQVLNTGAFFGQGTRLTVV.

Only a few counts were recorded for this clonotype. The chain carries TRBV6-2 or TRBV6-3 and TRBJ2-7; D gene unclear. The V gene lost 2 bases and the J gene lost 3 bases, with 8 bases spanning the gap. The CDR3 consists of 13 residues. Per the germline V gene, CDR1 is MNHEY and CDR2 is SVGEGT. CDR3 loop: CASSYGPFYEQYF. CDR3 nucleotides: TGTGCCAGCAGTTACGGCCCATTCTACGAGCAGTACTTC.

The rearrangement uses TRBV20-1 and TRBJ2-1; TRBD2 aligns across 8 bases. This CDR3 has 17 amino acids. V gave up 0 bases and J gave up 1 base; unmatched junction bases: 8. Per germline, CDR1 DFQATT and CDR2 SNEGSKA (reference sequence). The CDR3 DNA sequence: TGCAGTGCTAGAGATACGAGCGGGAGCCTTTCCTACAATGAGCAGTTCTTC. This codes for CSARDTSGSLSYNEQFF.

This clonotype has just a few counts. J is TRBJ1-1 and V is TRBV7-8, with TRBD1 matching 10 bases. CDR3 length: 15 amino acids. The V gene end was trimmed by 3 bases and the J gene end by 3 bases; junction bases not matched to a gene: 4. Germline V gene lookup returns CDR1 SGHVS and CDR2 FQNEAQ. CDR3: CASSLTGGRYTEAFF. The DNA of the CDR3 is TGTGCCAGCAGCTTGACAGGGGGCCGGTACACTGAAGCTTTCTTT.

At least ten counts were recorded for this clonotype. J is TRBJ1-1 and V is TRBV12-3 or TRBV12-4, with D possibly TRBD1 on 6 matching bases. The CDR3 totals 11 residues. Trimming shortened V by 3 bases and J by 8 bases, and 7 bases separated the two germline ends. CDR3 sequence: CASSFGQEAFF. CDR3 in DNA: TGTGCCAGCAGTTTCGGACAGGAAGCTTTCTTT.

This clonotype was counted a few times. The chain couples TRBV2 to TRBJ1-1; unclear D gene. Looked up from germline, CDR1 is SNHLY and CDR2 is FYNNEI. This CDR3 region has 17 residues. V was shortened by 6 bases and J by 0 bases, with 20 bases between the two germline ends. CDR3 bases: TGTGCCAGCAGGCAGGCGCAGAGAAACCCTATGAACACTGAAGCTTTCTTT. Its translation is CASRQAQRNPMNTEAFF.

The J gene is TRBJ2-2, the V gene TRBV7-6; 12 nucleotides agree with TRBD2. CDR3 size: 15 residues. Per germline, CDR1 SGHVS and CDR2 FNYEAQ. Losses at the gene ends were 5 bases for V and 5 bases for J; bases not matched to a gene: 3. Written as DNA, the CDR3 is TGTGCCAGCAGCGCAGGGACTAGCGGGACCGGGGAGCTGTTTTTT. It specifies CASSAGTSGTGELFF. Filled out from reference TRBV7-6 and TRBJ2-2, the complete variable domain reads GAGVSQSPRYKVTKRGQDVALRCDPISGHVSLYWYRQALGQGPEFLTYFNYEAQQDKSGLPNDRFSAERPEGSISTLTIQRTEQRDSAMYRCASSAGTSGTGELFFGEGSRLTVL.

The genes are TRBV19 and TRBJ1-5; D uncertain. CDR3 length equals 17 residues. Deletions cut 0 bases from V and 7 bases from J, with 19 bases between. Looked up from germline, CDR1 is LNHDA and CDR2 is SQIVND (reference sequence). In nucleotides, the CDR3 is TGTGCCAGTAGTATAGATCTCCGAGACAACTATGGGCAGCCCCAGCATTTT. As protein: CASSIDLRDNYGQPQHF.

This clonotype was seen a few times. This chain uses TRBV12-3 or TRBV12-4 with TRBJ2-3, with 8 bases that match TRBD1. The V gene end was trimmed by 6 bases and the J gene end by 3 bases; junction bases not matched to a gene: 8. The CDR3 sequence is 15 residues long. The CDR3 region has the DNA TGTGCCAGCAGCTCGGACAGGGTCAATACAGATACGCAGTATTTT. It yields the protein CASSSDRVNTDTQYF.

This clonotype was seen a few times. This chain links TRBV4-3 with TRBJ2-1; 10 bases match TRBD2. The germline V gene encodes CDR1 LGHNA and CDR2 YSLEER. CDR3 length: 17 amino acids. V was clipped by 6 bases and J by 1 base; unmatched bases: 9. The CDR3 bases are TGCGCCAGCAGTCGAAGTCCTAGCGGGAGTTCCTACAATGAGCAGTTCTTC. Translated: CASSRSPSGSSYNEQFF.

This clonotype has more than one count but fewer than ten. V gene TRBV12-3 or TRBV12-4 combines with J gene TRBJ2-7; D is unclear. The CDR3 totals 12 residues. Trimming stripped 2 bases from V and 7 bases from J, with 9 bases between. CDR3 region: CASSLWMTEQYF. The CDR3, as DNA: TGTGCCAGCAGTTTATGGATGACGGAGCAGTACTTC.

This clonotype was counted ten times or more. CDR3 in amino acids: CASRTGVVNTEAFF. The CDR3 DNA is TGTGCCAGCAGGACAGGGGTTGTGAACACTGAAGCTTTCTTT. V usage is TRBV12-3 or TRBV12-4 and J usage is TRBJ1-1; 8 nucleotides align to TRBD1. CDR3 length: 14 amino acids. J was trimmed by 0 bases and V by 6 bases; bases with no gene match: 3.

This chain connects TRBV11-3 to TRBJ1-6; TRBD1 agrees at 8 bases. Germline V CDR1 and CDR2: SGHNT, YENEEA. CDR3 length: 22 residues. V was clipped by 1 base and J by 0 bases; unmatched bases: 17. CDR3 residues: CASSLVLIQPRQGSSYNSPLHF. The CDR3 region has the DNA TGTGCCAGCAGCTTAGTCCTGATACAGCCTAGACAGGGGAGCTCCTATAATTCACCCCTCCACTTT. Combining the CDR3 with reference TRBV11-3 and TRBJ1-6 gives the whole variable domain EAGVVQSPRYKIIEKKQPVAFWCNPISGHNTLYWYLQNLGQGPELLIRYENEEAVDDSQLPKDRFSAERLKGVDSTLKIQPAELGDSAVYLCASSLVLIQPRQGSSYNSPLHFGNGTRLTVT.

This clonotype has more than one count but fewer than ten. The chain has TRBV5-1 and TRBJ2-1, with 9 positions matching TRBD2. This CDR3 comprises 16 residues. V gave up 7 bases and J gave up 0 bases; unmatched junction bases: 8. The germline CDR1 and CDR2 sequences are SGHRS and YFSETQ. The CDR3 region has the DNA TGCGCCAGCTTCTGGGCGGGGGGGAGCTCCTACAATGAGCAGTTCTTC. Protein product: CASFWAGGSSYNEQFF.

This chain uses TRBV4-3 with TRBJ1-6, with TRBD1 identical over 11 bases. Looked up from germline, CDR1 is LGHNA and CDR2 is YSLEER. This CDR3 is 17 amino acids long. The V gene end was trimmed by 3 bases and the J gene end by 9 bases; junction bases not matched to a gene: 10. In nucleotides, the CDR3 is TGCGCCAGCAGCCAGGGCACAGACGGGACAGGGGGTTCACCCCTCCACTTT. This encodes CASSQGTDGTGGSPLHF.

The V and J genes are TRBV5-1 and TRBJ1-1, with a possible D match to TRBD1 (5 bases). This CDR3 has 14 residues. Germline assignment: CDR1 SGHRS and CDR2 YFSETQ. V dropped 6 bases and J dropped 5 bases, with 17 bases sitting between them. The CDR3 DNA reads as TGCGCCAGCACGGGTGGAGGGGTCGTAACTGAAGCTTTCTTT. Its translation: CASTGGGVVTEAFF. Full variable domain (remainder filled in from reference TRBV5-1 and TRBJ1-1): KAGVTQTPRYLIKTRGQQVTLSCSPISGHRSVSWYQQTPGQGLQFLFEYFSETQRNKGNFPGRFSGRQFSNSRSEMNVSTLELGDSALYLCASTGGGVVTEAFFGQGTRLTVV.

This clonotype was counted only a few times. CDR3 DNA: TGCAGTGCTAGACCGACCGGGGATACGCAGTATTTT. This sequence encodes CSARPTGDTQYF. The chain combines TRBV20-1 with TRBJ2-3; no clear D. The V and J ends lost 2 bases and 6 bases respectively, with 9 bases between them. The CDR3 is 12 amino acids. Germline V lookup: CDR1 DFQATT, CDR2 SNEGSKA (reference sequence).

This clonotype has only a few counts. This chain connects TRBV19 to TRBJ1-5, with unresolved D. V lost 3 bases, J lost 10 bases, and 10 bases lay in between. CDR3 length: 12 residues. Germline V CDR1 and CDR2: LNHDA, SQIVND (reference sequence). Here the CDR3 DNA reads TGTGCCAGTAGTATTGGGATGGGCCCCCAGCATTTT. This codes for CASSIGMGPQHF.

The rearrangement links TRBV29-1 to TRBJ2-5, with D perhaps matching TRBD1 or TRBD2 (5 bases each). Per germline, CDR1 SQVTM and CDR2 ANQGSEA. The CDR3 is made up of 12 amino acids. The V end was cut by 5 bases, the J end by 4 bases, with 11 bases between. The CDR3 here is CSVRRDRETQYF. As DNA, the CDR3 is TGCAGCGTTCGCAGGGACCGAGAGACCCAGTACTTC.

The rearrangement links TRBV5-1 to TRBJ2-2, with TRBD1 as a possible D gene (6 bases). The germline V and J ends were trimmed by 4 bases and 6 bases, with 16 bases remaining between them. The CDR3 has 15 amino acids. Germline CDR1 SGHRS, CDR2 YFSETQ. CDR3: CASSEQGSIAGELFF. CDR3 DNA sequence: TGCGCCAGCAGCGAACAGGGATCAATTGCCGGGGAGCTGTTTTTT.